This entry concerns a single T cell receptor (beta chain). The antigen is undetermined. Likely a read error: the CDR3 ends without its conserved phenylalanine or tryptophan. V dropped 4 bases and J dropped 2 bases, with 15 bases sitting between them. From germline, CDR1 is MDHEN and CDR2 SYDVKM. This CDR3 contains 16 residues. The entry originates in a study of Graves' ophthalmopathy and Graves' hyperthyroidism. Newly diagnosed, the hyperthyroidism patients had under 2 months' duration and were aged 18 to 65. Diagnoses were established from clinical symptoms, serum thyroxine, TRAb, thyroid ultrasound and orbital computed tomography. Findings and limits, study-wide: Prediction of ophthalmopathy progression reached roughly 70% sensitivity and about 72% specificity. A 13-signature model separated ophthalmopathy from stable hyperthyroidism, approximately 87% sensitivity, about 81% specificity.

Amplification from RNA transcripts yielded the TCR beta CDR3 regions. Following a first-round RT-PCR that used HTBI primers, a second-round multiplex PCR was carried out. TCRdb reanalysed the multiplex PCR reads using MiXCR and keeps one entry per CDR3 protein. The sample shows roughly 400,000 distinct CDR3 sequences, approximately 18% of them seen only once. The V and J genes are TRBV28 and TRBJ1-5; perhaps TRBD1 as D (5 bases). The receptor was isolated from an adult woman with stable Graves' hyperthyroidism. The sequencing sample was made of peripheral blood. This CDR3 reads CASSSRGLRGNQPQHY. CDR3 sequence (DNA): TGTGCCAGCAGTTCCCGGGGCTTGCGGGGCAATCAGCCCCAGCATTAT.